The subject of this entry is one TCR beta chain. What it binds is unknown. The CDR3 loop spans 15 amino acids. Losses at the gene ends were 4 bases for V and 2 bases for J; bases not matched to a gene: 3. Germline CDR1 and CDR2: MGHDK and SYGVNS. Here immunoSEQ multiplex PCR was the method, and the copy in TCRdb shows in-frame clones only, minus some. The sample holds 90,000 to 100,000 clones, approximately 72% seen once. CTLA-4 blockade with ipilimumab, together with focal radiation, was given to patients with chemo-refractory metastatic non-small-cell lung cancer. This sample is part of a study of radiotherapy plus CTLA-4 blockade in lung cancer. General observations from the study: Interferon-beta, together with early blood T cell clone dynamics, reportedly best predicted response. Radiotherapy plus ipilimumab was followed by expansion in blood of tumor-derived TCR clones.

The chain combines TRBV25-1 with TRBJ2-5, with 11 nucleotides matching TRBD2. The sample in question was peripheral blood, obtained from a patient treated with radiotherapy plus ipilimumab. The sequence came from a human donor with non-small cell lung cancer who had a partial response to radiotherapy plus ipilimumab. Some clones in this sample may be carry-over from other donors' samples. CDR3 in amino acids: CASSATSGGQETQYF. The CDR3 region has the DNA TGTGCCAGCAGTGCAACTAGCGGGGGACAAGAGACCCAGTACTTC.